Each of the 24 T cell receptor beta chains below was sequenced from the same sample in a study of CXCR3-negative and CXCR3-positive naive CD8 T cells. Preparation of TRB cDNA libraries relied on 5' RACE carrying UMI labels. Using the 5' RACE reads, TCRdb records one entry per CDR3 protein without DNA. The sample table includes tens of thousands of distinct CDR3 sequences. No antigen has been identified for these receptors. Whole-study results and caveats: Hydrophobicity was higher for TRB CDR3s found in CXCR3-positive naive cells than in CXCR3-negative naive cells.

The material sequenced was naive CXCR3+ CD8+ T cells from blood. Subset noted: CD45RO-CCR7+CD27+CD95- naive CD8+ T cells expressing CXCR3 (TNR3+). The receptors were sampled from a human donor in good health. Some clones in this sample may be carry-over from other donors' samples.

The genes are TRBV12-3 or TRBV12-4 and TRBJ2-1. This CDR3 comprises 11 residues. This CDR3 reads CASSFAIGSFF.

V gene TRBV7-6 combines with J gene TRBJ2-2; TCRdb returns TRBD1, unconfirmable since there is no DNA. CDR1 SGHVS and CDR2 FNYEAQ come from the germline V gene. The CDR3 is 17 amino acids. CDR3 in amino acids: CASSQRLGREFTGELFF. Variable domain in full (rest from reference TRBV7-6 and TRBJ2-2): GAGVSQSPRYKVTKRGQDVALRCDPISGHVSLYWYRQALGQGPEFLTYFNYEAQQDKSGLPNDRFSAERPEGSISTLTIQRTEQRDSAMYRCASSQRLGREFTGELFFGEGSRLTVL.

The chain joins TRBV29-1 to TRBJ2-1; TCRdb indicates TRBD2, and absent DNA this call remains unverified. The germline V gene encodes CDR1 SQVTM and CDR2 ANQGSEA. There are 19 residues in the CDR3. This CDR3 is CSVEDPAGAGGQYYNEQFF.

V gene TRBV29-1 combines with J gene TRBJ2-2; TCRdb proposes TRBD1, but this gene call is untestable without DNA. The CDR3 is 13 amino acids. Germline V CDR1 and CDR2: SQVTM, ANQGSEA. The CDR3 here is CSVEDRATGELFF.

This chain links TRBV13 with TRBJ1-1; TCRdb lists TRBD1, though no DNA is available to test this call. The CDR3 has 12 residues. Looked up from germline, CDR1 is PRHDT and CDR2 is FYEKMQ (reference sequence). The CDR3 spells CASSSTGQGAFF.

The CDR3 sequence is CSVEGRGEDYEQYF. This chain joins TRBV29-1 and TRBJ2-7; the TCRdb D gene call, TRBD1, has no DNA to confirm it. There are 14 residues in the CDR3. Germline V gives CDR1 SQVTM, CDR2 ANQGSEA.

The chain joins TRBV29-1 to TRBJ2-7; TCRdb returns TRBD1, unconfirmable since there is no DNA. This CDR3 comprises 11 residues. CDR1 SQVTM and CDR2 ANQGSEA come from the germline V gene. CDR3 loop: CSVGEGYEQYF.

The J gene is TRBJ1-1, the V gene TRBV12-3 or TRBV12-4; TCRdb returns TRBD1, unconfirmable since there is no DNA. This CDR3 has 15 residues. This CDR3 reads CATSPLGTPNTEAFF.

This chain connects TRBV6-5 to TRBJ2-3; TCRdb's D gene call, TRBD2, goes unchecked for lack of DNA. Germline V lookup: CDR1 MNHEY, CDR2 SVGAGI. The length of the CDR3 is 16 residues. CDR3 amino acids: CASSYSLASSTDTQYF.

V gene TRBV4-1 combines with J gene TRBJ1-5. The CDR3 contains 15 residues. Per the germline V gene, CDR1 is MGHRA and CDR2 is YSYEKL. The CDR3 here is CASSQEGRSNQPQHF.

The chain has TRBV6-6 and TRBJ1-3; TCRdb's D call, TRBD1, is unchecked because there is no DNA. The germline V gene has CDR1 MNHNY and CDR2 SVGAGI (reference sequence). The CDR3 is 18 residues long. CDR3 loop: CASSYSGGPESSGNTIYF.

The CDR3 here is CASSLRGTGLTTEAFF. V usage is TRBV28 and J usage is TRBJ1-1; as DNA is missing, the TRBD1 call by TCRdb cannot be tested. Germline V gives CDR1 MDHEN, CDR2 SYDVKM. The CDR3 has 16 residues.

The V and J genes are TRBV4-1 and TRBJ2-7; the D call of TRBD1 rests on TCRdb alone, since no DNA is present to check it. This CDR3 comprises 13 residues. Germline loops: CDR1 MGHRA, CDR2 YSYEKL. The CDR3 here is CASSLRTDREQYF.

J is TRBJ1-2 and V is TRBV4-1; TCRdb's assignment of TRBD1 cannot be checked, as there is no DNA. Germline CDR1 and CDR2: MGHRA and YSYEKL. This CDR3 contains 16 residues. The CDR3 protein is CASSQAVGTGLYGYTF.

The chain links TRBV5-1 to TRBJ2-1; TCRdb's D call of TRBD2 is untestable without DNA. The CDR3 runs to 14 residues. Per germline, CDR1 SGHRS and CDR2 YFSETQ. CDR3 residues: CASSEGLAGDEQFF.

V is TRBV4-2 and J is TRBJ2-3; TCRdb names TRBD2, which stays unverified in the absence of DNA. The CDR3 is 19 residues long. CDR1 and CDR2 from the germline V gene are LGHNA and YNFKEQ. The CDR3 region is CASSQEGFPGTSGTDTQYF.

The CDR3 spells CASSLDWDRSTDTQYF. The chain carries TRBV7-2 and TRBJ2-3; lacking DNA, the TRBD1 call made by TCRdb goes unchecked. The CDR3 contains 16 residues. Germline V lookup: CDR1 SGHTA, CDR2 FQGNSA. The full variable domain, in which reference TRBV7-2 and TRBJ2-3 provide the parts outside the CDR3, is GAGVSQSPSNKVTEKGKDVELRCDPISGHTALYWYRQSLGQGLEFLIYFQGNSAPDKSGLPSDRFSAERTGGSVSTLTIQRTQQEDSAVYLCASSLDWDRSTDTQYFGPGTRLTVL.

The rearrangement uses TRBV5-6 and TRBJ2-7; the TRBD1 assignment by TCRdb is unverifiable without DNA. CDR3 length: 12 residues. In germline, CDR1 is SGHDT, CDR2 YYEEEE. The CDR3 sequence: CASSFRGDEQYF. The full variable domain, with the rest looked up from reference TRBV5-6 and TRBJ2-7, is DAGVTQSPTHLIKTRGQQVTLRCSPKSGHDTVSWYQQALGQGPQFIFQYYEEEERQRGNFPDRFSGHQFPNYSSELNVNALLLGDSALYLCASSFRGDEQYFGPGTRLTVT.

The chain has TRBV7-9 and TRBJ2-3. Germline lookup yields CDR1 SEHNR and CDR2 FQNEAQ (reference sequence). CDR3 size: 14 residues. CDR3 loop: CASSSSSYTDTQYF. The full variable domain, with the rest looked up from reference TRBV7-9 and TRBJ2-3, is DTGVSQNPRHKITKRGQNVTFRCDPISEHNRLYWYRQTLGQGPEFLTYFQNEAQLEKSRLLSDRFSAERPKGSFSTLEIQRTEQGDSAMYLCASSSSSYTDTQYFGPGTRLTVL.

CDR3: CATSDLQGQDGELFF. This chain joins TRBV24-1 and TRBJ2-2; as DNA is missing, the TRBD1 call by TCRdb cannot be tested. The CDR3 length is 15 residues. Germline CDR1 and CDR2: KGHDR and SFDVKD.

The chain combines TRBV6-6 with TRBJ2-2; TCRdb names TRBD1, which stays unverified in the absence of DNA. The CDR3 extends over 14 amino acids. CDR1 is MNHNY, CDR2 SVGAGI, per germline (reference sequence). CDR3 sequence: CASSYTGGSGELFF.

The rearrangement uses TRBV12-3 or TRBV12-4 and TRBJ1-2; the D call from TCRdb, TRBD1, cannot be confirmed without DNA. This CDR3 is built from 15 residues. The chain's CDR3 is CASSLEYRVDYGYTF.

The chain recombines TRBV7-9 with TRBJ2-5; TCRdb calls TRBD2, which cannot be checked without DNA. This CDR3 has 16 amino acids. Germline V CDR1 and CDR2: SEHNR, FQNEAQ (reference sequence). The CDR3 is CASSLATSANQETQYF.

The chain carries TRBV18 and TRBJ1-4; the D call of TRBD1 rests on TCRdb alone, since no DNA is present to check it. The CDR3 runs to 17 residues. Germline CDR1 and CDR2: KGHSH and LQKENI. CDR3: CASSPYGRTGFNEKLFF.